These 30 T cell receptor beta chains came from one sample sequenced in a study of blood T cells in healthy people across ages. For the second PCR, which ran for about 6 to 12 cycles, a sample-barcoded 5' primer and a J-beta primer mix were used. TCRdb used MiXCR to reprocess the 5' RACE reads, holding one entry per CDR3 protein. The repertoire holds approximately 600,000 distinct CDR3 sequences, with roughly 53% as singletons. Material for sequencing was blood. The source of these receptors is a man between 60 and 75 years old in good health.

Comments on this clonotype: Being one base from a much bigger clone, this may be a read error. The rearrangement joins TRBV20-1 to TRBJ2-5; 12 positions agree with TRBD1. Germline V lookup: CDR1 DFQATT, CDR2 SNEGSKA (reference sequence). J was trimmed by 14 bases and V by 7 bases; bases with no gene match: 14. The CDR3 spans 13 residues. The CDR3 loop reads CSVAGQGAGEHYF. In nucleotides, the CDR3 is TGCAGTGTAGCGGGACAGGGGGCGGGTGAGCACTACTTC.

The chain employs TRBV5-6 and TRBJ2-4; TRBD2 is a possible D gene (7 bases). The J call may be wrong; the DNA end is better matched by TRBJ2-7. The germline CDR1 and CDR2 sequences are SGHDT and YYEEEE. CDR3 length: 12 residues. The CDR3 DNA reads TGTGCCTCAAGGGGGGGCTACTACGAGCAGTACTTC. Its protein product is CASRGGYYEQYF.

The V gene is TRBV11-2, the J gene TRBJ1-2, with D unresolved. From germline, CDR1 is SGHAT and CDR2 FQNNGV. With 4 bases removed from V and 6 bases from J, the gap between germline ends came to 9 bases. The CDR3 covers 12 residues. The CDR3 region has the DNA TGTGCCAGCAGCTGGCACGATGATGGCTACACCTTC. Its translation is CASSWHDDGYTF. Combining the CDR3 with reference TRBV11-2 and TRBJ1-2 gives the whole variable domain EAGVAQSPRYKIIEKRQSVAFWCNPISGHATLYWYQQILGQGPKLLIQFQNNGVVDDSQLPKDRFSAERLKGVDSTLKIQPAKLEDSAVYLCASSWHDDGYTFGSGTRLTVV.

This clonotype has only one observation. The chain combines TRBV20-1 with TRBJ2-1, with TRBD2 identical over 12 bases. Per germline, CDR1 DFQATT and CDR2 SNEGSKA (reference sequence). CDR3 length: 15 residues. With 0 bases clipped from V and 10 bases from J, the junction kept 7 bases outside the gene matches. CDR3: CSARELAGGRGEQFF. CDR3 in DNA: TGCAGTGCTAGAGAACTAGCGGGGGGAAGAGGCGAGCAGTTCTTC.

Notes on this clonotype: The CDR3 ends on some other residue instead of the conserved phenylalanine or tryptophan, so this is likely a read error. No DNA is shown, since the ends of the CDR3 on it are uncertain; the CDR3 is the one TCRdb lists. The chain uses TRBV5-1 and TRBJ2-6; TRBD1 was called by the table and not checked on the DNA. Inclusive of both ends, the CDR3 amounts to 16 amino acids. The germline CDR1 and CDR2 sequences are SGHRS and YFSETQ. The CDR3 reads CASSLDSQGTSNVLTI.

In its sample, this clonotype was seen a few times. This chain joins TRBV7-2 and TRBJ2-7; 8 nucleotides align to TRBD1. The trim removed 3 bases at V and 6 bases at J, leaving 7 bases unmatched. Germline CDR1 is SGHTA and CDR2 is FQGNSA. The CDR3 contains 14 residues. The CDR3 loop is CASSLGTGLSEQYF. The CDR3, as DNA: TGTGCCAGCAGCTTGGGGACAGGCCTCTCCGAGCAGTACTTC.

The chain joins TRBV20-1 to TRBJ1-5; D perhaps matches TRBD1 (6 bases). The CDR3 covers 13 residues. CDR1 and CDR2 from the germline V gene are DFQATT and SNEGSKA (reference sequence). V lost 6 bases and J 3 bases, leaving 12 bases between the germline ends. The CDR3 DNA is TGCAGTGCGGTGGACAGCCCCAATCAGCCCCAGCATTTT. Protein sequence: CSAVDSPNQPQHF.

There are a few counts of this clonotype. The V and J genes are TRBV11-2 and TRBJ2-1; D ambiguous. The CDR3 contains 15 residues. From germline, CDR1 is SGHAT and CDR2 FQNNGV. V lost 1 base and J 0 bases, leaving 7 bases between the germline ends. This chain's CDR3 is CASSLARSSYNEQFF. CDR3 nucleotide sequence: TGTGCCAGCAGCTTAGCCCGGAGCTCCTACAATGAGCAGTTCTTC.

V gene TRBV7-9 combines with J gene TRBJ1-2, with D tentatively TRBD1 (5 bases). The CDR3 has 14 amino acids. CDR1 SEHNR and CDR2 FQNEAQ come from the germline V gene (reference sequence). Trimming removed 5 bases at V and 2 bases at J, with 12 bases between. The CDR3 DNA follows: TGTGCCAGCAGCCGGGGCCTTTTGAACTATGGCTACACCTTC. Its translation is CASSRGLLNYGYTF. The full variable domain, in which reference TRBV7-9 and TRBJ1-2 provide the parts outside the CDR3, is DTGVSQNPRHKITKRGQNVTFRCDPISEHNRLYWYRQTLGQGPEFLTYFQNEAQLEKSRLLSDRFSAERPKGSFSTLEIQRTEQGDSAMYLCASSRGLLNYGYTFGSGTRLTVV.

V and J are TRBV4-1 and TRBJ2-1; D not certain. This CDR3 is built from 15 residues. Trimming took off 0 bases at V and 4 bases at J, with 10 bases between the two ends. Germline V gene lookup returns CDR1 MGHRA and CDR2 YSYEKL. The CDR3 is CASSQDWQEYNEQFF. For the CDR3, the DNA is TGCGCCAGCAGCCAAGATTGGCAGGAGTACAATGAGCAGTTCTTC.

The V call is TRBV6-1, the J call TRBJ2-7; D gene ambiguous. Trimming cost V 6 bases and J 6 bases, with 15 bases left between them. Germline assignment: CDR1 MNHNS and CDR2 SASEGT. This CDR3 has 13 amino acids. The CDR3 protein is CASSPRGSREQYF. The CDR3 coding sequence is TGTGCCAGCAGCCCCCGTGGCAGTCGCGAGCAGTACTTC.

This clonotype was seen a handful of times. V and J are TRBV2 and TRBJ1-4, with unresolved D. Trimming cost V 4 bases and J 2 bases, with 11 bases left between them. CDR3 length: 15 residues. Germline CDR1 SNHLY, CDR2 FYNNEI. The CDR3 nucleotides read TGTGCCAGCAGTGGAAGCCTCAGGACTAATGAAAAACTGTTTTTT. Translation: CASSGSLRTNEKLFF. The full variable domain, in which reference TRBV2 and TRBJ1-4 provide the parts outside the CDR3, is EPEVTQTPSHQVTQMGQEVILRCVPISNHLYFYWYRQILGQKVEFLVSFYNNEISEKSEIFDDQFSVERPDGSNFTLKIRSTKLEDSAMYFCASSGSLRTNEKLFFGSGTQLSVL.

The V and J genes are TRBV5-1 and TRBJ2-7, with 9 bases identical to TRBD1. Trimming cost V 6 bases and J 4 bases; bases outside gene matches: 11. CDR3 length: 15 amino acids. CDR1 and CDR2 from the germline V gene are SGHRS and YFSETQ. This CDR3 is CASNVQGAQGYEQYF. The CDR3 DNA sequence: TGCGCCAGCAACGTACAGGGGGCGCAGGGTTACGAGCAGTACTTC. The complete variable domain, with remaining parts taken from reference TRBV5-1 and TRBJ2-7, reads KAGVTQTPRYLIKTRGQQVTLSCSPISGHRSVSWYQQTPGQGLQFLFEYFSETQRNKGNFPGRFSGRQFSNSRSEMNVSTLELGDSALYLCASNVQGAQGYEQYFGPGTRLTVT.

This clonotype was found a few times. The rearrangement links TRBV14 to TRBJ2-1, with 11 bases that match TRBD2. This CDR3 has 15 residues. CDR1 SGHDN and CDR2 FVKESK come from the germline V gene. After removal of 4 bases from V and 7 bases from J, the junction contained 6 bases not matched to a gene. In nucleotides, the CDR3 is TGTGCCAGCAGCCCCCGGGTAGCGGGGGGGAATGAGCAGTTCTTC. Its translation: CASSPRVAGGNEQFF.

V is TRBV25-1 and J is TRBJ2-5; a possible D gene is TRBD1 (6 bases). The V gene lost 8 bases and the J gene lost 7 bases, with 17 bases spanning the gap. CDR3 length equals 13 residues. CDR1 is MGHDK, CDR2 SYGVNS, per germline. The CDR3 region is CASQDSRGWTQYF. The CDR3 coding sequence is TGTGCCAGCCAGGACAGCCGCGGGTGGACCCAGTACTTC.

The chain recombines TRBV21-1 with TRBJ2-7. TRBV21-1 is recorded as a pseudogene. This CDR3 comprises 14 residues. In nucleotides, the CDR3 is TGTGCCAGCAGCAAAGAGCGCAGAGACTACGAGCAGTACTTC. It translates to CASSKERRDYEQYF.

The table lists this clonotype with a few counts. This chain links TRBV25-1 with TRBJ2-6; D is undetermined. The V end was cut by 5 bases, the J end by 3 bases, with 14 bases between. CDR3 length equals 16 residues. Germline V gene lookup returns CDR1 MGHDK and CDR2 SYGVNS. The CDR3 is CASSRDRALGANVLTF. CDR3 DNA sequence: TGTGCCAGCAGTCGTGACCGGGCCCTTGGGGCCAACGTCCTGACTTTC.

The chain has TRBV5-1 and TRBJ1-1, with 9 bases that match TRBD1. The length of the CDR3 is 14 residues. The V gene's germline CDR1 is SGHRS and CDR2 YFSETQ. J gave up 5 bases and V 4 bases, and 6 bases lay outside the gene matches. The CDR3 region has the DNA TGCGCCAGCAGCAATACAGGGGGCGGAACTGAAGCTTTCTTT. It yields the protein CASSNTGGGTEAFF.

The gene calls are TRBV24-1 and TRBJ1-6; TRBD1 agrees at 8 bases. V shed 2 bases, J shed 14 bases, and the junction held 1 base outside the gene matches. The length of the CDR3 is 12 residues. Germline CDR1 is KGHDR and CDR2 is SFDVKD. This CDR3 is CATSDSGQALHF. The CDR3 DNA reads TGTGCCACCAGTGATTCGGGACAGGCCCTCCACTTT.

This chain joins TRBV29-1 and TRBJ2-5; D is uncertain. Germline-derived CDR1 and CDR2 are SQVTM and ANQGSEA. V was pared by 3 bases and J by 2 bases, with 10 bases between. This CDR3 contains 13 residues. The DNA for the CDR3 is TGCAGCGTTGACCCCGGGCAGCAAGAGACCCAGTACTTC. Translation gives CSVDPGQQETQYF.

This clonotype was seen a handful of times. The chain uses TRBV20-1 and TRBJ2-5; maybe TRBD1 (5 bases). The CDR3 covers 13 residues. The germline V gene encodes CDR1 DFQATT and CDR2 SNEGSKA (reference sequence). V was cut by 6 bases and J by 1 base, with 12 bases left in between. CDR3 nucleotide sequence: TGCAGTGCAGAACAAGGGGCCCAAGAGACCCAGTACTTC. Translating gives CSAEQGAQETQYF.

V and J are TRBV7-9 and TRBJ2-7; D may correspond to TRBD1 or TRBD2 (5 bases each). The CDR3 totals 13 residues. The V and J ends lost 5 bases and 3 bases respectively, with 11 bases between them. Per the germline V gene, CDR1 is SEHNR and CDR2 is FQNEAQ (reference sequence). As DNA, the CDR3 is TGTGCCAGCAGCCTCGGGGACCACTACGAGCAGTACTTC. Its translation: CASSLGDHYEQYF.

The chain recombines TRBV12-3 or TRBV12-4 with TRBJ2-7; TRBD1 agrees at 11 bases. The CDR3 has 16 amino acids. V lost 5 bases to trimming and J lost 6 bases; unmatched junction nucleotides: 12. The DNA for the CDR3 is TGTGCCAGCAGTCACTGGGACAGGGGGTTTGGGGGCGAGCAGTACTTC. Translation gives CASSHWDRGFGGEQYF.

The CDR3 region has the DNA TGTGCCAGCAGCCAATTCCCGGCAGGGCGACACGAGCAGTACTTC. The encoded protein is CASSQFPAGRHEQYF. The rearrangement uses TRBV16 and TRBJ2-7, with TRBD1 as a possible D gene (5 bases). This CDR3 has 15 amino acids. From germline, CDR1 is KGHSY and CDR2 FQNENV. Between the trimmed V and J ends, which lost 1 base and 5 bases, there was a span of 15 bases.

The gene calls are TRBV3-1 and TRBJ2-6; tentative D call: TRBD1 (5 bases). The germline gives CDR1 LGHDT, CDR2 YNNKEL (reference sequence). There are 17 residues in the CDR3. Trimming removed 4 bases from V and 4 bases from J, with 17 bases in between. CDR3 in DNA: TGTGCCAGCAGCCGGATATTCGACAGCTGGGGGGCCAACGTCCTGACTTTC. This sequence encodes CASSRIFDSWGANVLTF.

V gene TRBV11-3 combines with J gene TRBJ2-4; D is perhaps TRBD1 or TRBD2 (5 bases each). V gave up 5 bases and J gave up 7 bases, with 15 bases separating them. Germline V CDR1 and CDR2: SGHNT, YENEEA. The CDR3 sequence is 14 residues long. CDR3 sequence: CASSPGTSENIQYF. The CDR3 DNA reads TGTGCCAGCAGCCCAGGGACCTCCGAGAACATTCAGTACTTC.

This chain joins TRBV2 and TRBJ1-5; 10 bases match TRBD1. CDR3 length: 15 residues. The germline CDR1 and CDR2 sequences are SNHLY and FYNNEI. Trimming took 6 bases from V and 5 from J; bases not matched to a gene: 7. In nucleotides, the CDR3 is TGTGCCAGCAGCCCGGACAGGGGGGGTGATCAGCCCCAGCATTTT. This translates into CASSPDRGGDQPQHF. Full variable domain (missing parts from reference TRBV2 and TRBJ1-5): EPEVTQTPSHQVTQMGQEVILRCVPISNHLYFYWYRQILGQKVEFLVSFYNNEISEKSEIFDDQFSVERPDGSNFTLKIRSTKLEDSAMYFCASSPDRGGDQPQHFGDGTRLSIL.

This chain links TRBV2 with TRBJ2-4; unclear D gene. The J call may be in error: the DNA end matches TRBJ2-7 better. The CDR3 covers 12 residues. Germline loops: CDR1 SNHLY, CDR2 FYNNEI. The CDR3: CASTRNFYEQYF. The CDR3 DNA is TGTGCCAGCACACGAAACTTCTACGAGCAGTACTTC.

The chain has TRBV2 and TRBJ2-7; D assignment may be TRBD1 or TRBD2 (7 bases each). The J call may be wrong; the DNA end is better matched by TRBJ2-5. The CDR3 covers 15 residues. Germline V gene lookup returns CDR1 SNHLY and CDR2 FYNNEI. CDR3 DNA sequence: TGTGCCAGCAGCCCTCAGACAGGGAGGGCGGAGACCCAGTACTTC. Protein product: CASSPQTGRAETQYF.

This clonotype was found a few times. The chain joins TRBV7-2 to TRBJ2-5; 9 bases match TRBD2. CDR3 length equals 20 residues. J gave up 1 base and V 6 bases, and 21 bases lay outside the gene matches. Germline CDR1 is SGHTA and CDR2 is FQGNSA. The CDR3 region has the DNA TGTGCCAGCAGTCCCACAGGGAGGTTAGCGGGGGAGTGGATCCAAGAGACCCAGTACTTC. Translated, it gives CASSPTGRLAGEWIQETQYF.